This TCR beta chain was documented in a study of cytomegalovirus exposure and HLA in healthy donors. Study conclusions and caveats: Association of roughly 18,000 TCR beta sequences with HLA alleles was found at 0.05 false discovery rate in a later analysis.

In the case of this clone: Its matching antigen is unknown.

The primer mix had 60 Vbeta and 13 Jbeta primers. Assay: immunoSEQ multiplex PCR; the TCRdb copy retains only in-frame clones and omits some. The table records approximately 190,000 clones, 75% to 80% of them present only once. V lost 8 bases, J lost 2 bases, and 15 bases lay in between. This CDR3 contains 14 residues. Germline values: CDR1 MDHEN, CDR2 SYDVKM. This TCR came from a woman aged 30 to 39 in good health and CMV-seropositive. Input material: PBMCs. The chain couples TRBV28 to TRBJ1-2; TRBD1 might be the D (5 bases). The CDR3 DNA sequence: TGTGCCAGCCATTGGGCCCGGGGGAACTATGGCTACACCTTC. Translation: CASHWARGNYGYTF.